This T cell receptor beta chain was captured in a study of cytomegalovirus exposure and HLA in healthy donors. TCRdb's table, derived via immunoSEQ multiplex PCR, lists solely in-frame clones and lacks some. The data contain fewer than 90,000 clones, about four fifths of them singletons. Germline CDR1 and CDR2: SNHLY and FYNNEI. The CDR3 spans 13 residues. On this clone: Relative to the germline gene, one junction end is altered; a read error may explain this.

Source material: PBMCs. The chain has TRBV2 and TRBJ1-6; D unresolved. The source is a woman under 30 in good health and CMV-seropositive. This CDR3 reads CASTGRIDSALHF. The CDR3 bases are TGTGCCAGCACTGGGAGGATCGATTCAGCCCTCCACTTT.